This TCR beta chain was recorded in a study of neurological immune-mediated disorders. Germline values: CDR1 KGHSH, CDR2 LQKENI. Trimming took 0 bases from V and 6 from J, leaving 12 bases between them. The CDR3 runs to 14 residues. This clonotype was counted at least ten times. With 10-nucleotide random UMIs, 5'RACE was used to make the cDNA. Every sequencing run produced over 190 million TCR-beta sequences, and the sequences from any one run covered 15-18 subjects. From the 5' RACE reads, TCRdb called clonotypes with MiXCR, one entry per CDR3 protein. The data contain 40,000 to 50,000 distinct CDR3 sequences, 2% to 2.5% of them seen just once; the ten biggest clones take up 12%.

The clonotype comes from a man aged 25 to 45 with multiple sclerosis. The chain carries TRBV18 and TRBJ2-7; D is ambiguous. The source material was PBMCs. CDR3 amino acids: CASSPPAGPREQYF. The CDR3 DNA is TGTGCCAGCTCACCACCGGCCGGACCGCGCGAGCAGTACTTC.